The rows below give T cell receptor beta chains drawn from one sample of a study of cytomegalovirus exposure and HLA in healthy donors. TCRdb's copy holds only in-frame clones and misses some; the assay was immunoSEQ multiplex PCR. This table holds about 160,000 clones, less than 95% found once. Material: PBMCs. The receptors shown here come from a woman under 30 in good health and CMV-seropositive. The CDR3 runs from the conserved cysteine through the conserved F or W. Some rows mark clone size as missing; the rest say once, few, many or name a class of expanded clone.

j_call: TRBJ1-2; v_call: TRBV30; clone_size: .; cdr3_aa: CAWRPRGNGYTF
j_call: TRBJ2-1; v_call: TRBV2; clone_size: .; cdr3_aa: CASSPDRGPYEQFF
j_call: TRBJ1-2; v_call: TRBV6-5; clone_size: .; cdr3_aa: CASTPGQGYYGYTF
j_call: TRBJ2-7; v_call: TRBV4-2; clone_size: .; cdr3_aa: CASSPGLPILEQYF
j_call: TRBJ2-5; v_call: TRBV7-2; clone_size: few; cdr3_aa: CASSFSVYQETQYF
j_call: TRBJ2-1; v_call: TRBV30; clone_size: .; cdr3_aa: CAWREGTTSYNEQFF
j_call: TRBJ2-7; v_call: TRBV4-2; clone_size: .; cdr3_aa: CASSQGLGGGNEQYF
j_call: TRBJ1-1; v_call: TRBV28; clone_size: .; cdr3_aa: CASNSGSEAFF
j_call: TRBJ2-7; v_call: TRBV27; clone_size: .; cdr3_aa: CASSLSSRHVEQYF
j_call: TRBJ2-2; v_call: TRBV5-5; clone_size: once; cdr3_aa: CASSEADRGAGELFF
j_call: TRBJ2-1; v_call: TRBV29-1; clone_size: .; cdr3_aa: CSAQGRALAGHNEQFF
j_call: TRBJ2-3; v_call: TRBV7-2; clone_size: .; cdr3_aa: CASSPGTRGIDTQYF
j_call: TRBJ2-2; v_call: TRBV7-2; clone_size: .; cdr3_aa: CASSFTGQGFGELFF
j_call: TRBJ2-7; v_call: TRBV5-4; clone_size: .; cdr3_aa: CASSSSGGSYEQYF
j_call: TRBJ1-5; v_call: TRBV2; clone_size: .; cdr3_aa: CASTPLSNQPQHF
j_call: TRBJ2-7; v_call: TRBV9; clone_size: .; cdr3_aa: CASSATEGTPYF
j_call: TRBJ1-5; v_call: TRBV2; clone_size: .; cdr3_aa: CASRGEGRTRNQPQHF
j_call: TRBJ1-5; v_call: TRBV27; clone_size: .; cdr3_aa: CASSLGQGGQPQHF
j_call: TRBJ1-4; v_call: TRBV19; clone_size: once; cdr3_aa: CASSRRQGRGEKLFF
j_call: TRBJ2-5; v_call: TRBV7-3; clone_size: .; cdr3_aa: CASSPPNQETQYF
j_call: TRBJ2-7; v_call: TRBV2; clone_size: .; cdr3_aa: CASRPGTGSREQYF
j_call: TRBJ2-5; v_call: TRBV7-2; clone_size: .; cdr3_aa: CASSSPFPGLRETQYF
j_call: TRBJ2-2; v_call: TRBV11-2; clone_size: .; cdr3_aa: CAAGGVDTGELFF
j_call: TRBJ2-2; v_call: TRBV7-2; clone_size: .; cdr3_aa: CASSFQRGAGELFF